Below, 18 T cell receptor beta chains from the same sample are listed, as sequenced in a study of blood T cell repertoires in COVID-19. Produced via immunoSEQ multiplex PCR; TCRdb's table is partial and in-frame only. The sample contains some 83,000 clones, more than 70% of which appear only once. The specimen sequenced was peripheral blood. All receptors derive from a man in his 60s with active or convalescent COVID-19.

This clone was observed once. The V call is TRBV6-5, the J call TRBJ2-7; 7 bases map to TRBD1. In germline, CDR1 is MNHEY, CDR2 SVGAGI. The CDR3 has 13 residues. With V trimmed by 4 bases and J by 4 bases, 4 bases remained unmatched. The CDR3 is CASSSGQEYEQYF. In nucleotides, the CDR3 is TGTGCCAGCAGTTCCGGACAGGAGTACGAGCAGTACTTC.

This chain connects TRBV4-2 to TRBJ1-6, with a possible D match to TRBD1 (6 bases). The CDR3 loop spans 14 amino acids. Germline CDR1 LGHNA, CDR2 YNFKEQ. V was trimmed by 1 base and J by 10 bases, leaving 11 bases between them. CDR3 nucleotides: TGTGCCAGCAGCCAAGGCCAGGGGCGATCACCCCTCCACTTT. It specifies CASSQGQGRSPLHF.

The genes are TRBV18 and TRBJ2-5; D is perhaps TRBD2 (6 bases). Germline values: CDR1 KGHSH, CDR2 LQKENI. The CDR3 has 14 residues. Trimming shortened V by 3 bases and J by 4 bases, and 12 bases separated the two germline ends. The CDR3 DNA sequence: TGTGCCAGCTCACCTTTGGGGCGGGGAGAGACCCAGTACTTC. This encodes CASSPLGRGETQYF. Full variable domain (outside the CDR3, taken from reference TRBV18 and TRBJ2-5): NAGVMQNPRHLVRRRGQEARLRCSPMKGHSHVYWYRQLPEEGLKFMVYLQKENIIDESGMPKERFSAEFPKEGPSILRIQQVVRGDSAAYFCASSPLGRGETQYFGPGTRLLVL.

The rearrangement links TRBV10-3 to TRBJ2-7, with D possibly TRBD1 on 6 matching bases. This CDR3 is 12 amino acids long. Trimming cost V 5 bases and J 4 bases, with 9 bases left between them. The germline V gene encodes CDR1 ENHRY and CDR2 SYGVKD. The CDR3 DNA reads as TGTGCCATCAGTTCCAGGGGTTACGAGCAGTACTTC. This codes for CAISSRGYEQYF.

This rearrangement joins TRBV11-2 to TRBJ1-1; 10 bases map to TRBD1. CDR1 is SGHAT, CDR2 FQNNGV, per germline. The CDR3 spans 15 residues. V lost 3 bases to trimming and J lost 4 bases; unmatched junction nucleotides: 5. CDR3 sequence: CASSFRQGAGTEAFF. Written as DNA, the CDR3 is TGTGCCAGCAGCTTCCGACAGGGGGCCGGCACTGAAGCTTTCTTT.

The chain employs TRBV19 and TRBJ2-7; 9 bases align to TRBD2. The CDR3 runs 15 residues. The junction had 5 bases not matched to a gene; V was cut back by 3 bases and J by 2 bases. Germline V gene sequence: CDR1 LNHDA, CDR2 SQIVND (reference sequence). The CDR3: CASSISAGGPYEQYF. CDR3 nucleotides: TGTGCCAGTAGTATCTCAGCGGGGGGCCCCTACGAGCAGTACTTC.

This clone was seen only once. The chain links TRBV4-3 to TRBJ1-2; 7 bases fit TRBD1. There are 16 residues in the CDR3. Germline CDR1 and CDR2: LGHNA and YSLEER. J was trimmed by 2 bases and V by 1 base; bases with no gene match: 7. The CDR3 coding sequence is TGCGCCAGCAGCCAAGGGGTAAGACAGGGCAACTATGGCTACACCTTC. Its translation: CASSQGVRQGNYGYTF.

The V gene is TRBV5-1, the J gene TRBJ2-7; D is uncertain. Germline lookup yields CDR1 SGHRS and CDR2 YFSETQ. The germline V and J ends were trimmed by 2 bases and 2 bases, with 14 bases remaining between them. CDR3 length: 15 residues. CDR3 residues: CASSLATPGTYEQYF. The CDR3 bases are TGCGCCAGCAGCTTAGCCACCCCGGGTACCTACGAGCAGTACTTC.

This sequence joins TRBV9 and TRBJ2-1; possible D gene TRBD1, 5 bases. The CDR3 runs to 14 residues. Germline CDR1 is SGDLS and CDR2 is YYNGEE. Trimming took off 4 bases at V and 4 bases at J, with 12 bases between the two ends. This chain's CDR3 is CASSPRQGYNEQFF. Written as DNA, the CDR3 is TGTGCCAGCAGCCCACGCCAGGGATACAATGAGCAGTTCTTC.

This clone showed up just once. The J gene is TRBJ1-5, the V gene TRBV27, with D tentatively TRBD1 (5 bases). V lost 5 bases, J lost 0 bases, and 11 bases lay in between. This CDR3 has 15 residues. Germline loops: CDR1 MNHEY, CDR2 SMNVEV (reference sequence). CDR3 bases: TGTGCCAGCAGTCCAACGGGACTTAGCAATCAGCCCCAGCATTTT. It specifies CASSPTGLSNQPQHF.

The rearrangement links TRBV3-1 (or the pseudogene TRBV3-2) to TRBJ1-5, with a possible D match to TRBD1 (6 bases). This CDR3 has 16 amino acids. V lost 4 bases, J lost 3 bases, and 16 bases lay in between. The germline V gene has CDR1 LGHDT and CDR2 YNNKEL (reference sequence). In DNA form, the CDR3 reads TGTGCCAGCAGCCCGCTCGTGGGGGGGGCCAATCAGCCCCAGCATTTT. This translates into CASSPLVGGANQPQHF.

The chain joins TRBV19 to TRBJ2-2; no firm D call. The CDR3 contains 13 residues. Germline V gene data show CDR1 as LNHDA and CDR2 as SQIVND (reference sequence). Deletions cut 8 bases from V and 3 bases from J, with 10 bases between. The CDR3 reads CASAPEYTGELFF. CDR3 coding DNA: TGTGCCAGTGCCCCGGAGTACACCGGGGAGCTGTTTTTT. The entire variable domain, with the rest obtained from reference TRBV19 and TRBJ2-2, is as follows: DGGITQSPKYLFRKEGQNVTLSCEQNLNHDAMYWYRQDPGQGLRLIYYSQIVNDFQKGDIAEGYSVSREKKESFPLTVTSAQKNPTAFYLCASAPEYTGELFFGEGSRLTVL.

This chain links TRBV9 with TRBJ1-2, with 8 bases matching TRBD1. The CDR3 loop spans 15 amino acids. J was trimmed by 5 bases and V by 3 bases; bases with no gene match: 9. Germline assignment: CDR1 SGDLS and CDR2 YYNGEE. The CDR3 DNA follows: TGTGCCAGCAGCGGACGGACAGGGAACCTTTATGGCTACACCTTC. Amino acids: CASSGRTGNLYGYTF.

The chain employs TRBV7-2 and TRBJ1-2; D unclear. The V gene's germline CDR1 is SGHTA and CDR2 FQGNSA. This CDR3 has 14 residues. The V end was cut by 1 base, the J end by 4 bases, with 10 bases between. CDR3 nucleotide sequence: TGTGCCAGCAGCTTAGATTATACAGCCTATGGCTACACCTTC. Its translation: CASSLDYTAYGYTF.

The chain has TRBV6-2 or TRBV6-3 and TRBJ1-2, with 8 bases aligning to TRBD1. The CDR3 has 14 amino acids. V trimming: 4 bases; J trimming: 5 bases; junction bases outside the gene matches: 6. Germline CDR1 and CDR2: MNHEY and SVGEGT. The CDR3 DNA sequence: TGTGCCAGCAGTTCAACCGGGACAGGATATGGCTACACCTTC. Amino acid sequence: CASSSTGTGYGYTF.

The CDR3 loop reads CAWRATGFTGELFF. The CDR3 region has the DNA TGTGCCTGGAGGGCTACAGGGTTCACCGGGGAGCTGTTTTTT. This chain joins TRBV30 and TRBJ2-2, with TRBD1 as a possible D gene (6 bases). Trimming left V 3 bases short and J 4 bases short, with 12 bases between. The CDR3 loop spans 14 amino acids. Germline values: CDR1 GTSNPN, CDR2 SVGIG (reference sequence).

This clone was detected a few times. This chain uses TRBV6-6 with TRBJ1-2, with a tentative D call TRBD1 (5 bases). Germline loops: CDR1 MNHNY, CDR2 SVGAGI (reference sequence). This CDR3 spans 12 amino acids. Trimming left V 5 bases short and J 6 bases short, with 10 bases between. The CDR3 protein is CASSDTGDGYTF. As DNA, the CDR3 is TGTGCCAGCAGTGACACAGGAGATGGCTACACCTTC.

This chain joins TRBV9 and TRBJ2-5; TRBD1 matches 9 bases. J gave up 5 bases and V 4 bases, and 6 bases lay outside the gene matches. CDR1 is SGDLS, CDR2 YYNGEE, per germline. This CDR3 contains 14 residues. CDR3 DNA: TGTGCCAGCAGCTCACAGGGGGCGCGGGAGACCCAGTACTTC. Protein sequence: CASSSQGARETQYF.